This T cell receptor (beta chain) was identified during a study of cytomegalovirus exposure and HLA in healthy donors. About this clone: Its cognate antigen is unknown.

This CDR3 has 15 residues. The junction had 5 bases not matched to a gene; V was cut back by 2 bases and J by 2 bases. Germline V gene data show CDR1 as SGHTA and CDR2 as FQGNSA. Whole-study findings and limits: Reportedly, diagnosis of cytomegalovirus status by the classifier showed high specificity and sensitivity. It was around 160 TCR beta chains that were listed as cytomegalovirus-associated.

Data came from immunoSEQ multiplex PCR; TCRdb stores just in-frame clones and leaves some out. The table has some 43,000 clones, 90% to 95% seen once. The TCR was taken from a man between 18 and 35 years old in good health and CMV-seronegative. This chain connects TRBV7-2 to TRBJ2-7; 8 bases match TRBD2. Sample: PBMCs. This chain's CDR3 is CASSLSGSAPYEQYF. The CDR3 nucleotides read TGTGCCAGCAGCTTAAGCGGGAGCGCCCCCTACGAGCAGTACTTC.